This T cell receptor (beta chain) was sequenced during a study of OX40 agonist ivuxolimab in advanced cancers. Turning to the study itself: The diagnoses of dose-escalation patients were hepatocellular carcinoma, melanoma, renal cell or head and neck cancer.

Systemic immunosuppression or autoimmune disease history was grounds to exclude patients. Findings and caveats of the study: Partial responders at 0.1-3.0 mg/kg had among the lowest clonal expansion. CD8+ T cells (on average) carried more expanded clones than CD4+ T cells.

TCRdb's copy holds only in-frame clones and misses some; the assay was immunoSEQ multiplex PCR. Of 60,000 to 100,000 clones listed, about 90% are singletons. Germline V gene lookup returns CDR1 MDHEN and CDR2 SYDVKM. This CDR3 has 13 amino acids. With V trimmed by 6 bases and J by 3 bases, 5 bases remained unmatched. This clone occurred once. The antigen is not known. The gene calls are TRBV28 and TRBJ2-7, with 7 bases matching TRBD2. The sequence was obtained from an adult with an advanced solid tumor such as melanoma, head and neck, liver or kidney cancer. The sequenced sample was CD4+ or CD8+ T cells sorted from blood, obtained in a trial of the OX40 agonist ivuxolimab. CDR3 residues: CASRAGGSYEQYF. CDR3 bases: TGTGCCAGCAGAGCCGGGGGGAGCTACGAGCAGTACTTC.